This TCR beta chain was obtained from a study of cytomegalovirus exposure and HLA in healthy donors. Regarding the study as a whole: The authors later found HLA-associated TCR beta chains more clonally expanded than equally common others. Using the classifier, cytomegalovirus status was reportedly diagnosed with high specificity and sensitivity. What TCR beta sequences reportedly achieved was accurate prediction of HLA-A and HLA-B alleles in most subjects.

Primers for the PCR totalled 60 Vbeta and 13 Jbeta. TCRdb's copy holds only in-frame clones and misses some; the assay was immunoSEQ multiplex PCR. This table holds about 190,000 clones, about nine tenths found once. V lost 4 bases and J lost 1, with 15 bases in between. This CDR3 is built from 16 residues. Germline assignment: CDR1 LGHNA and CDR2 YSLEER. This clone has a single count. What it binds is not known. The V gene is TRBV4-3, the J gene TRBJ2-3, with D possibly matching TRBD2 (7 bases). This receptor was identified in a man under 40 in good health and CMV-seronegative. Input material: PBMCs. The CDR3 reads CASSPRRGPGTDTQYF. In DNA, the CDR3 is TGCGCCAGCAGCCCCCGGCGGGGGCCAGGCACAGATACGCAGTATTTT.